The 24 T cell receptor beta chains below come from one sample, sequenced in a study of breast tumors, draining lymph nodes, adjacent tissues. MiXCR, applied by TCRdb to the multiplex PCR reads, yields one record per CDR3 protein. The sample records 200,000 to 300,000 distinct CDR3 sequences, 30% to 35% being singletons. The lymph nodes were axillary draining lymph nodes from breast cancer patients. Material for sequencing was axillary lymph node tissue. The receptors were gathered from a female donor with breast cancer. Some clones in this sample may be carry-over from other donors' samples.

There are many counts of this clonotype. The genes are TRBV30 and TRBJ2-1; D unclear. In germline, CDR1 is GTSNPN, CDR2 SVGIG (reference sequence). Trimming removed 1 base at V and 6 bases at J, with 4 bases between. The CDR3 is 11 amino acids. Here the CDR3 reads CAWSALNEQFF. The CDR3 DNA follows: TGTGCCTGGAGTGCCCTCAATGAGCAGTTCTTC.

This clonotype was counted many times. This CDR3 reads CASSLGSSYEQYF. In nucleotides, the CDR3 is TGTGCCTCATCCCTGGGCAGCTCCTACGAGCAGTACTTC. This chain links TRBV10-3 with TRBJ2-7, with D unresolved. The length of the CDR3 is 13 residues. The V end was cut by 11 bases, the J end by 0 bases, with 14 bases between. The V gene's germline CDR1 is ENHRY and CDR2 SYGVKD.

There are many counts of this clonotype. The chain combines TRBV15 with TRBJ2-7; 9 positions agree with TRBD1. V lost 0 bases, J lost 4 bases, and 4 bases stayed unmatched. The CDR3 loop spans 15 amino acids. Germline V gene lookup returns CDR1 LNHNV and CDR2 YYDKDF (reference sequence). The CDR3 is CATSREGQGIYEQYF. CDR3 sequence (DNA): TGTGCCACCAGCAGAGAAGGACAGGGGATATACGAGCAGTACTTC.

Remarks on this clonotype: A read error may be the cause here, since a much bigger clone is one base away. CDR3 region: CASSTTNSGYTF. DNA of the CDR3: TGTGCCAGCAGCACTACTAACTCTGGCTACACCTTC. The chain carries TRBV5-6 and TRBJ1-2; no clear D. CDR1 is SGHDT, CDR2 YYEEEE, per germline. The CDR3 runs to 12 residues.

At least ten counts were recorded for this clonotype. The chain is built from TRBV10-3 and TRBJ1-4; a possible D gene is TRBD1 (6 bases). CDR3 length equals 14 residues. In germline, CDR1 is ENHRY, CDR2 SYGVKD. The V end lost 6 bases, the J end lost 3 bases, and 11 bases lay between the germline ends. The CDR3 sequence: CAISQTGPNEKLFF. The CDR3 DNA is TGTGCCATCAGCCAGACAGGTCCTAATGAAAAACTGTTTTTT.

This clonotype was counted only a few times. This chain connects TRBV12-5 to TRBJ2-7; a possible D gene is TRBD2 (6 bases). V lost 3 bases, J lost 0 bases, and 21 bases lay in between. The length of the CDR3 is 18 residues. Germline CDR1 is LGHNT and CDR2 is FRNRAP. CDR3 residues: CASGFTLLVGGTSYEQYF. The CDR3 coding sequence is TGTGCTAGTGGTTTCACCCTTTTGGTGGGGGGAACCTCCTACGAGCAGTACTTC.

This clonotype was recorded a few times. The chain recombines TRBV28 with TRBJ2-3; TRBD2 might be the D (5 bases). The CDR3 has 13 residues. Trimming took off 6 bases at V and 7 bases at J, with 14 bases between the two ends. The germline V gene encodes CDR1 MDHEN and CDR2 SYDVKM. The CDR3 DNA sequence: TGTGCCAGCAGAAAAAGACCGGGAAATACGCAGTATTTT. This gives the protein CASRKRPGNTQYF.

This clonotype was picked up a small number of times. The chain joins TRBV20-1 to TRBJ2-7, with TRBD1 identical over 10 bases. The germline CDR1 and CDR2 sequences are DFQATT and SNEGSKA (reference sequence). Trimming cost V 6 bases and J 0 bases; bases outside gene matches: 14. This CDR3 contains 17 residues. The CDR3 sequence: CSATNWGTGASSYEQYF. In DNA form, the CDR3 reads TGCAGTGCCACCAATTGGGGGACAGGGGCATCCTCCTACGAGCAGTACTTC.

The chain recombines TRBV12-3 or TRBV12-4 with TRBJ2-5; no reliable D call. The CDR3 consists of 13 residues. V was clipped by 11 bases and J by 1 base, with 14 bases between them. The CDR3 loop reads CAATSGFQETQYF. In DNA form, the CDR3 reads TGTGCCGCCACCTCCGGCTTCCAAGAGACCCAGTACTTC.

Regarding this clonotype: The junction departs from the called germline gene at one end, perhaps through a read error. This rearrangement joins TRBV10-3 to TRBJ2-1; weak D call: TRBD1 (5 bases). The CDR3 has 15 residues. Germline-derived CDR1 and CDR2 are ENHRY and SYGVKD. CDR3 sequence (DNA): TGTGCCAGCAGTTCAGGGCCTTTCCCCTACAATGAGCAGTTCTTC. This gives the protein CASSSGPFPYNEQFF.

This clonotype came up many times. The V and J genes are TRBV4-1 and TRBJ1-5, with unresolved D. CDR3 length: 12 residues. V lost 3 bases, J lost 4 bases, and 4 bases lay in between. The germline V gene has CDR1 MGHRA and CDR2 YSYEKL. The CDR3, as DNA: TGCGCCAGCAGCCAGCCAAATCAGCCCCAGCATTTT. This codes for CASSQPNQPQHF.

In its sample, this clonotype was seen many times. CDR3 in DNA: TGCAGTGCCTTCAAAGGGGCAGGAGGTAACCAAGAGACCCAGTACTTC. It codes for CSAFKGAGGNQETQYF. The chain recombines TRBV20-1 with TRBJ2-5; D is perhaps TRBD1 or TRBD2 (5 bases each). The V gene lost 6 bases and the J gene lost 0 bases, with 20 bases spanning the gap. CDR1 is DFQATT and CDR2 is SNEGSKA in the germline V gene (reference sequence). This CDR3 spans 16 amino acids.

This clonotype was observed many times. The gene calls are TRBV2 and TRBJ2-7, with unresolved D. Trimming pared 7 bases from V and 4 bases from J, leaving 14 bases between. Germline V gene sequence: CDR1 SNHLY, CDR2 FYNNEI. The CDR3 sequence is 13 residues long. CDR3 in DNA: TGTGCCAGCAAGGACCCAGCTAGTTACGAGCAGTACTTC. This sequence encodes CASKDPASYEQYF.

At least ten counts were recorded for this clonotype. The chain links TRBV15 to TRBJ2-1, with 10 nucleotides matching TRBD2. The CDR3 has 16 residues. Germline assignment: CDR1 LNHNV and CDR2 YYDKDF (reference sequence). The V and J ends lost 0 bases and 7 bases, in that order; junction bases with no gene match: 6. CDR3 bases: TGTGCCACCAGCAGAGATCGCCTAGCGGGAGTGAATGAGCAGTTCTTC. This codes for CATSRDRLAGVNEQFF. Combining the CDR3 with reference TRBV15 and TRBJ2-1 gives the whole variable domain DAMVIQNPRYQVTQFGKPVTLSCSQTLNHNVMYWYQQKSSQAPKLLFHYYDKDFNNEADTPDNFQSRRPNTSFCFLDIRSPGLGDTAMYLCATSRDRLAGVNEQFFGPGTRLTVL.

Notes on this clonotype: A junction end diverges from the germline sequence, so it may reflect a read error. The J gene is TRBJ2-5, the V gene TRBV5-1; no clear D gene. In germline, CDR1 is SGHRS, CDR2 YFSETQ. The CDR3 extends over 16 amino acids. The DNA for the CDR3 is TGCGCCAGCAGCTGGAACTTAGGTTCAAGTCGAGAGACCCGGTACTTC. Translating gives CASSWNLGSSRETRYF.

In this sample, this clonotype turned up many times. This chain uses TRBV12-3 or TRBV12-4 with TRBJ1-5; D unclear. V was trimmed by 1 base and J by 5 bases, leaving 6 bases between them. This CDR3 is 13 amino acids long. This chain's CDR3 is CASSLVQYQPQHF. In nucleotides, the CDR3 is TGTGCCAGCAGTTTAGTGCAGTATCAGCCCCAGCATTTT.

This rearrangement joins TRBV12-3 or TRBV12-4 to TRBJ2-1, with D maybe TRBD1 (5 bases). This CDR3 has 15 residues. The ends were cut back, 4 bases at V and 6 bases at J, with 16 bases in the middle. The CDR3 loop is CASSSEDQRGNEQFF. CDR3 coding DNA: TGTGCCAGCAGTTCCGAGGATCAAAGGGGCAATGAGCAGTTCTTC.

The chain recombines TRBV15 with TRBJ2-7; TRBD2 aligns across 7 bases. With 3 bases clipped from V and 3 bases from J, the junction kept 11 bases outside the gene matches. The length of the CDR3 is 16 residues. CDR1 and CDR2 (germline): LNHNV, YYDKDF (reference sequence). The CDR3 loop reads CATSSRGLAVLYEQYF. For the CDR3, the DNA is TGTGCCACCAGCAGTAGAGGCCTAGCGGTTCTCTACGAGCAGTACTTC. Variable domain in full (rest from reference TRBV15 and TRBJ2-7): DAMVIQNPRYQVTQFGKPVTLSCSQTLNHNVMYWYQQKSSQAPKLLFHYYDKDFNNEADTPDNFQSRRPNTSFCFLDIRSPGLGDTAMYLCATSSRGLAVLYEQYFGPGTRLTVT.

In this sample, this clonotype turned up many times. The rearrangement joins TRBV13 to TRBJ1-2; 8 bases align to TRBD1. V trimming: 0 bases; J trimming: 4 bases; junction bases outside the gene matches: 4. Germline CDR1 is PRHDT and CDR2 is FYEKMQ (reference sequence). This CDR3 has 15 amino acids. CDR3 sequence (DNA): TGTGCCAGCAGCTTAGGCGCAGGGGGCGCCTATGGCTACACCTTC. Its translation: CASSLGAGGAYGYTF.

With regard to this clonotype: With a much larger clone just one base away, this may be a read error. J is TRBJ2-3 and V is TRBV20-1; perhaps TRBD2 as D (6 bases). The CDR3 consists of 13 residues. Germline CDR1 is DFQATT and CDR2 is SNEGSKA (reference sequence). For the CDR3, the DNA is TGCAGTGCTAGCCCCCCGGGGGACTCCCTTAAGTGTTTT. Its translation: CSASPPGDSLKCF.

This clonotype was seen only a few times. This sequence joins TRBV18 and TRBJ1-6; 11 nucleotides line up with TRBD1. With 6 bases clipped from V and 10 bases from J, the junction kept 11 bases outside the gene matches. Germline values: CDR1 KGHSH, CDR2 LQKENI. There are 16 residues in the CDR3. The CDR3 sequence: CASSPRDRGSRSPLHF. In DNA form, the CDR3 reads TGTGCCAGCTCCCCCCGGGACAGGGGGTCTCGGTCACCCCTCCACTTT.

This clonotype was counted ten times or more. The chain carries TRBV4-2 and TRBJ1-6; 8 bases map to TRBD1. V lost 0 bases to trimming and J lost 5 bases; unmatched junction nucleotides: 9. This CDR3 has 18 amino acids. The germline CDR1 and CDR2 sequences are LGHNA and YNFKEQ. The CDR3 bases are TGTGCCAGCAGCCAAGATCGGAGCCGGACAGGGAATAATTCACCCCTCCACTTT. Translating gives CASSQDRSRTGNNSPLHF.

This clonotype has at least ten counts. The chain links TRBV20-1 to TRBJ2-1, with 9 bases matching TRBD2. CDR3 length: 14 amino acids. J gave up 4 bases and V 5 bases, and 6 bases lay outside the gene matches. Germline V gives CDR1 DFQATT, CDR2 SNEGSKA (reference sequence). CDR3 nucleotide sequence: TGCAGTGCTCTTCCGGGACTAGCATACAATGAGCAGTTCTTC. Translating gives CSALPGLAYNEQFF.

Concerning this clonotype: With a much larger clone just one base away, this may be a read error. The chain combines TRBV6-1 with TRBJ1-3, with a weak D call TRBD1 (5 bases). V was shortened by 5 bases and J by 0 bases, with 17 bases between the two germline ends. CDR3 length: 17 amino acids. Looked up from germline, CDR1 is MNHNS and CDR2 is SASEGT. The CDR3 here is CASSQVVSGISGNTIYF. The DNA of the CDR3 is TGTGCCAGCAGTCAAGTTGTGTCAGGGATCTCTGGAAACACCATATATTTT.